These 13 T cell receptor beta chains originate from one sample sequenced in a study of vaccination effects on CD4 cells after COVID-19. Their antigens are not known. Upon completion of roughly ten days in culture, CD4+ T cells were isolated. Method: immunoSEQ multiplex PCR; TCRdb's copy keeps in-frame clones and lacks some. The table records 50,000 to 75,000 clones, over 65% of them present only once. Here the sequenced sample was CD4+ T cells from PBMCs cultured without peptide, taken before COVID-19 vaccination. The receptors stem from a human donor who received a COVID-19 vaccine.

The chain recombines TRBV25-1 with TRBJ1-4; 8 bases agree with TRBD1. This CDR3 is built from 14 residues. Trimming cost V 9 bases and J 8 bases; bases outside gene matches: 11. CDR1 is MGHDK and CDR2 is SYGVNS in the germline V gene. The CDR3 DNA is TGTGCCAGTAGCGTGACAGGGGATAGGGAAAAACTGTTTTTT. Protein: CASSVTGDREKLFF. The variable domain in full, with the rest retrieved from reference TRBV25-1 and TRBJ1-4, is EADIYQTPRYLVIGTGKKITLECSQTMGHDKMYWYQQDPGMELHLIHYSYGVNSTEKGDLSSESTVSRIRTEHFPLTLESARPSHTSQYLCASSVTGDREKLFFGSGTQLSVL.

The chain has TRBV6-5 and TRBJ1-3; D unclear. Germline V lookup: CDR1 MNHEY, CDR2 SVGAGI. The CDR3 is 16 residues long. With 0 bases removed from V and 4 bases from J, the gap between germline ends came to 13 bases. The CDR3 region is CASSYSRWASGNTIYF. The CDR3 region has the DNA TGTGCCAGCAGTTACTCGAGGTGGGCGTCAGGAAACACCATATATTTT.

This clone was found once. The V call is TRBV5-5, the J call TRBJ2-1, with 13 bases identical to TRBD2. Germline loops: CDR1 SGHKS, CDR2 YYEKEE (reference sequence). This CDR3 has 15 amino acids. V lost 4 bases, J lost 4 bases, and 2 bases stayed unmatched. The CDR3 region has the DNA TGTGCCAGCAGCCCGACTAGCGGGGGGTACAATGAGCAGTTCTTC. It translates to CASSPTSGGYNEQFF.

This clone came up a few times. DNA of the CDR3: TGTGCCAGCAGTACCCGGGACAGGGGAAGGAATGAGCAGTTCTTC. This codes for CASSTRDRGRNEQFF. The rearrangement uses TRBV6-5 and TRBJ2-1, with TRBD1 matching over 10 bases. The V and J ends lost 5 bases and 7 bases, in that order; junction bases with no gene match: 8. CDR1 is MNHEY and CDR2 is SVGAGI in the germline V gene. CDR3 length: 15 residues.

This chain links TRBV5-1 with TRBJ2-2; 8 bases align to TRBD1. CDR3 length: 14 amino acids. The V and J ends lost 5 bases and 4 bases, in that order; junction bases with no gene match: 4. Germline assignment: CDR1 SGHRS and CDR2 YFSETQ. CDR3 in DNA: TGCGCCAGCAGGACAGGGGATAGCACCGGGGAGCTGTTTTTT. This codes for CASRTGDSTGELFF.

Notes on this clone: At the DNA level, this CDR3 is encoded by other sequences in the same sample as well. This chain joins TRBV6-5 and TRBJ2-2; TRBD1 aligns across 8 bases. The V gene's germline CDR1 is MNHEY and CDR2 SVGAGI. This CDR3 spans 14 amino acids. Trimming took 6 bases from V and 4 from J; bases not matched to a gene: 4. The CDR3 here is CASRRTGSTGELFF. As DNA, the CDR3 is TGTGCCAGCAGGCGGACAGGGAGCACCGGGGAGCTGTTTTTT.

This clone has only one observation. The genes are TRBV6-5 and TRBJ1-4; D uncertain. With 2 bases removed from V and 8 bases from J, the gap between germline ends came to 9 bases. From germline, CDR1 is MNHEY and CDR2 SVGAGI. This CDR3 has 13 amino acids. The chain's CDR3 is CASSYRSAEKLFF. CDR3 coding DNA: TGTGCCAGCAGTTACCGCAGTGCCGAAAAACTGTTTTTT.

The chain links TRBV28 to TRBJ2-2; tentatively, D is TRBD1 (5 bases). The CDR3 consists of 15 residues. Looked up from germline, CDR1 is MDHEN and CDR2 is SYDVKM. Trimming removed 6 bases from V and 8 bases from J, with 19 bases in between. CDR3 nucleotide sequence: TGTGCCAGCAGCTCCCAGTGGCAGGGAACTGGGGAGCTGTTTTTT. Translating it yields CASSSQWQGTGELFF.

The chain carries TRBV6-5 and TRBJ1-1; 9 positions agree with TRBD1. Trimming took 1 base from V and 1 from J; bases not matched to a gene: 4. Per germline, CDR1 MNHEY and CDR2 SVGAGI. This CDR3 has 16 residues. The CDR3 sequence is CASSYLPGQGNTEAFF. The CDR3 DNA sequence: TGTGCCAGCAGTTACTTGCCGGGACAGGGGAACACTGAAGCTTTCTTT.

V and J are TRBV11-2 and TRBJ2-6; 8 bases are shared with TRBD1. J was trimmed by 0 bases and V by 5 bases; bases with no gene match: 12. Germline CDR1 and CDR2: SGHAT and FQNNGV. This CDR3 spans 19 amino acids. CDR3: CASSPQPGQVLSGANVLTF. In DNA, the CDR3 is TGTGCCAGCAGCCCTCAACCGGGACAGGTACTCTCTGGGGCCAACGTCCTGACTTTC.

The rearrangement joins TRBV2 to TRBJ1-6; D remains unclear. The CDR3 loop spans 15 amino acids. CDR1 is SNHLY, CDR2 FYNNEI, per germline. Trimming removed 6 bases from V and 7 bases from J, with 16 bases in between. The CDR3 spells CASRGEGAGNSPLHF. The CDR3 region has the DNA TGTGCCAGCAGAGGAGAGGGCGCGGGGAATTCACCCCTCCACTTT.

V and J are TRBV25-1 and TRBJ2-5; weak D call: TRBD1 (7 bases). The CDR3 loop spans 12 amino acids. Germline loops: CDR1 MGHDK, CDR2 SYGVNS. The germline V and J ends were trimmed by 9 bases and 6 bases, with 14 bases remaining between them. The CDR3 spells CASSGGMKTQYF. The CDR3 DNA sequence: TGTGCCAGTTCAGGGGGGATGAAGACCCAGTACTTC.

Regarding this clone: Other nucleotide sequences in the sample specify the same CDR3. This CDR3 is CASSVGQGNYGYTF. DNA for the CDR3: TGTGCCAGCAGCGTAGGACAGGGCAACTATGGCTACACCTTC. The chain joins TRBV9 to TRBJ1-2, with TRBD1 matching 7 bases. With V trimmed by 0 bases and J by 2 bases, 1 base remained unmatched. CDR1 is SGDLS, CDR2 YYNGEE, per germline. The CDR3 runs to 14 residues.